The 30 T cell receptor beta chains given below trace back to one sample, sequenced in a study of blood T cell repertoires in COVID-19. Sequenced by immunoSEQ multiplex PCR; TCRdb stores in-frame clones only, minus some. The table shows approximately 260,000 clones, with 82% occurring only once. The sample comprised peripheral blood. Source of these receptors: a woman between 55 and 75 years old with active or convalescent COVID-19.

This chain connects TRBV7-9 to TRBJ1-6, with 10 bases lining up with TRBD1. CDR3 length: 16 amino acids. From germline, CDR1 is SEHNR and CDR2 FQNEAQ (reference sequence). With V trimmed by 1 base and J by 6 bases, 3 bases remained unmatched. In nucleotides, the CDR3 is TGTGCCAGCAGCTTAGGGACAGGGGGTGGTAATTCACCCCTCCACTTT. The encoded protein is CASSLGTGGGNSPLHF. Complete variable domain (other parts from reference TRBV7-9 and TRBJ1-6): DTGVSQNPRHKITKRGQNVTFRCDPISEHNRLYWYRQTLGQGPEFLTYFQNEAQLEKSRLLSDRFSAERPKGSFSTLEIQRTEQGDSAMYLCASSLGTGGGNSPLHFGNGTRLTVT.

This clone was picked up one time. The chain employs TRBV6-2 or TRBV6-3 and TRBJ1-6; D remains ambiguous. V was trimmed by 2 bases and J by 9 bases, leaving 8 bases between them. The CDR3 runs to 13 residues. The V gene's germline CDR1 is MNHEY and CDR2 SVGEGT. CDR3: CASSYGLISPLHF. CDR3 nucleotides: TGTGCCAGCAGTTACGGGCTGATTTCACCCCTCCACTTT.

This rearrangement joins TRBV7-9 to TRBJ1-1; 9 bases line up with TRBD1. Germline trimming cut 0 bases from V and 5 bases from J; bases unmatched to any gene: 7. Germline V CDR1 and CDR2: SEHNR, FQNEAQ (reference sequence). The CDR3 covers 16 residues. The CDR3: CASSLASGTGFTEAFF. The CDR3 DNA reads TGTGCCAGCAGCTTAGCCTCCGGGACAGGGTTTACTGAAGCTTTCTTT.

The chain recombines TRBV5-1 with TRBJ2-7; maybe TRBD1 (6 bases). V lost 0 bases and J 3 bases, leaving 13 bases between the germline ends. This CDR3 has 15 residues. Germline V gene sequence: CDR1 SGHRS, CDR2 YFSETQ. CDR3 bases: TGCGCCAGCAGCTTGGCCCCAGGGGTGGTCTACGAGCAGTACTTC. Translation: CASSLAPGVVYEQYF.

This clone was picked up one time. The genes are TRBV6-5 and TRBJ1-5, with D tentatively TRBD1 (5 bases). V lost 6 bases and J lost 0, with 12 bases in between. This CDR3 is built from 15 residues. Germline assignment: CDR1 MNHEY and CDR2 SVGAGI. DNA for the CDR3: TGTGCCAGCAGAGTACAGGAGTATAGCAATCAGCCCCAGCATTTT. This sequence encodes CASRVQEYSNQPQHF.

The chain has TRBV19 and TRBJ2-2, with D possibly being TRBD2 (6 bases). The CDR3 runs 15 residues. From germline, CDR1 is LNHDA and CDR2 SQIVND (reference sequence). The ends were cut back, 5 bases at V and 4 bases at J, with 14 bases in the middle. The CDR3 sequence: CASSLGGWATGELFF. The CDR3, as DNA: TGTGCCAGTAGTCTCGGGGGATGGGCCACCGGGGAGCTGTTTTTT.

The genes are TRBV5-6 and TRBJ1-2; D unresolved. Germline V gene sequence: CDR1 SGHDT, CDR2 YYEEEE. V was cut by 2 bases and J by 0 bases, with 11 bases left in between. The CDR3 loop spans 15 amino acids. In DNA, the CDR3 is TGTGCCAGCAGCTTCCGACAAGTAGCTAACTATGGCTACACCTTC. Protein product: CASSFRQVANYGYTF.

This chain links TRBV5-1 with TRBJ1-1; the match to TRBD1 covers 10 bases. CDR1 SGHRS and CDR2 YFSETQ come from the germline V gene. The CDR3 is 14 amino acids. V shed 3 bases and J 7 bases; nucleotides not matched to a gene: 6. The CDR3 spells CASSWDRGLGEAFF. The CDR3 region has the DNA TGCGCCAGCAGCTGGGACAGGGGACTCGGTGAAGCTTTCTTT. Together with reference TRBV5-1 and TRBJ1-1, the CDR3 gives the full variable domain: KAGVTQTPRYLIKTRGQQVTLSCSPISGHRSVSWYQQTPGQGLQFLFEYFSETQRNKGNFPGRFSGRQFSNSRSEMNVSTLELGDSALYLCASSWDRGLGEAFFGQGTRLTVV.

With respect to this clone: The same CDR3 also results from other DNA sequences found in this sample. J is TRBJ1-1 and V is TRBV30; D remains ambiguous. The CDR3 extends over 12 amino acids. The germline CDR1 and CDR2 sequences are GTSNPN and SVGIG (reference sequence). The germline V and J ends were trimmed by 3 bases and 1 base, with 6 bases remaining between them. This CDR3 is CAWSRENTEAFF. CDR3 in DNA: TGTGCCTGGAGCCGGGAGAACACTGAAGCTTTCTTT. Full variable domain (missing parts from reference TRBV30 and TRBJ1-1): SQTIHQWPATLVQPVGSPLSLECTVEGTSNPNLYWYRQAAGRGLQLLFYSVGIGQISSEVPQNLSASRPQDRQFILSSKKLLLSDSGFYLCAWSRENTEAFFGQGTRLTVV.

This rearrangement joins TRBV21-1 to TRBJ1-5; the listed D gene, TRBD1, was not tested against the DNA. TRBV21-1 is deemed a pseudogene. The CDR3 covers 18 residues. The CDR3 DNA is TGTGCCAGCAGCAGACAGGGGTCGGCCCTTACGGGCAATCAGCCCCAGCATTTT. It specifies CASSRQGSALTGNQPQHF.

CDR3 nucleotide sequence: TGTGCCAGCAGTTATGGGCGGAACACTGAAGCTTTCTTT. As protein: CASSYGRNTEAFF. This chain links TRBV6-5 with TRBJ1-1, with D hard to call. Germline V gene data show CDR1 as MNHEY and CDR2 as SVGAGI. CDR3 length equals 13 residues. Trimming left V 3 bases short and J 1 base short, with 6 bases between.

The rearrangement links TRBV19 to TRBJ2-1, with 9 nucleotides matching TRBD1. The CDR3 covers 15 residues. Germline-derived CDR1 and CDR2 are LNHDA and SQIVND (reference sequence). V trimming: 0 bases; J trimming: 6 bases; junction bases outside the gene matches: 3. The CDR3 spells CASSIEQGAANEQFF. The CDR3, as DNA: TGTGCCAGTAGTATAGAACAGGGGGCGGCCAATGAGCAGTTCTTC.

V gene TRBV6-5 combines with J gene TRBJ1-3, with D hard to call. The CDR3 loop spans 13 amino acids. V gave up 4 bases and J gave up 2 bases, with 6 bases separating them. The germline gives CDR1 MNHEY, CDR2 SVGAGI. The CDR3 sequence is CASSSITGNTIYF. The CDR3 DNA reads as TGTGCCAGCAGTTCTATCACTGGAAACACCATATATTTT.

This clone was counted between two and nine times. The V call is TRBV7-2, the J call TRBJ2-7; D might be TRBD2 (5 bases). The CDR3 covers 14 residues. The V gene's germline CDR1 is SGHTA and CDR2 FQGNSA. V was pared by 1 base and J by 2 bases, with 9 bases between. The CDR3 nucleotides read TGTGCCAGCAGCTTAGAGCCGGGAACCTACGAGCAGTACTTC. Translation: CASSLEPGTYEQYF.

V usage is TRBV23-1 and J usage is TRBJ1-2; TRBD1 is a possible D gene (6 bases). TRBV23-1 is flagged as an ORF with uncertain function. V was shortened by 4 bases and J by 7 bases, with 16 bases between the two germline ends. This CDR3 has 14 residues. The CDR3 here is CASSLTGRLGGYTF. The CDR3, as DNA: TGCGCCAGCAGTCTAACAGGGCGCCTCGGTGGCTACACCTTC.

The chain employs TRBV19 and TRBJ2-1, with 9 nucleotides matching TRBD2. V was pared by 3 bases and J by 6 bases, with 9 bases of the junction left unmatched. Germline V gives CDR1 LNHDA, CDR2 SQIVND (reference sequence). The CDR3 totals 16 residues. CDR3 sequence reads: CASSMGRGGAGNEQFF. The CDR3 DNA reads as TGTGCCAGTAGTATGGGTCGCGGGGGGGCGGGCAATGAGCAGTTCTTC.

In DNA, the CDR3 is TGTGCCAGCTCCCCCTCGAACGGCGGACAGGGGGCATGGGAGACCCAGTACTTC. The encoded protein is CASSPSNGGQGAWETQYF. The chain uses TRBV18 and TRBJ2-5; 11 bases match TRBD1. This CDR3 spans 18 amino acids. The V segment lost 6 bases and the J segment 5 bases; nucleotides outside the gene matches: 17. CDR1 KGHSH and CDR2 LQKENI come from the germline V gene. The whole variable domain, filled in from reference TRBV18 and TRBJ2-5, reads NAGVMQNPRHLVRRRGQEARLRCSPMKGHSHVYWYRQLPEEGLKFMVYLQKENIIDESGMPKERFSAEFPKEGPSILRIQQVVRGDSAAYFCASSPSNGGQGAWETQYFGPGTRLLVL.

This chain uses TRBV29-1 with TRBJ1-2, with a tentative D call TRBD1 (6 bases). Trimming took 4 bases from V and 7 from J, leaving 10 bases between them. There are 11 residues in the CDR3. Germline CDR1 SQVTM, CDR2 ANQGSEA. The CDR3 here is CSVAEGVGYTF. The CDR3, as DNA: TGCAGCGTTGCCGAGGGGGTTGGCTACACCTTC. Filled out from reference TRBV29-1 and TRBJ1-2, the complete variable domain reads SAVISQKPSRDICQRGTSLTIQCQVDSQVTMMFWYRQQPGQSLTLIATANQGSEATYESGFVIDKFPISRPNLTFSTLTVSNMSPEDSSIYLCSVAEGVGYTFGSGTRLTVV.

The chain carries TRBV2 and TRBJ1-6, with D perhaps matching TRBD1 (5 bases). The V and J ends lost 3 bases and 7 bases respectively, with 10 bases between them. CDR1 and CDR2 (germline): SNHLY, FYNNEI. The CDR3 has 14 amino acids. The CDR3 spells CASSDLQVNSPLHF. In DNA, the CDR3 is TGTGCCAGCAGTGATTTACAGGTCAATTCACCCCTCCACTTT.

This clone was picked up a small number of times. The rearrangement joins TRBV7-6 to TRBJ1-1; weak D call: TRBD1 (6 bases). V lost 1 base, J lost 0 bases, and 9 bases lay in between. Germline assignment: CDR1 SGHVS and CDR2 FNYEAQ. CDR3 length equals 15 residues. As DNA, the CDR3 is TGTGCCAGCAGCTTAGAGGGACAAGTGAACACTGAAGCTTTCTTT. Translation gives CASSLEGQVNTEAFF.

The V and J genes are TRBV21-1 and TRBJ1-6. TRBV21-1 constitutes a pseudogene. This CDR3 is built from 19 residues. CDR3 bases: TGTGCCAGCAGCATCCCACTGGCCACGGAGGGCAGCCGGAATTCACCCCTCCACTTT. Its protein is CASSIPLATEGSRNSPLHF.

There are a few counts of this clone. The chain couples TRBV5-6 to TRBJ2-1; 9 nucleotides align to TRBD2. CDR1 is SGHDT, CDR2 YYEEEE, per germline. The CDR3 is made up of 15 amino acids. The trim removed 2 bases at V and 7 bases at J, leaving 7 bases unmatched. CDR3 nucleotides: TGTGCCAGCAGCTTTAGCGGGGGCCTCGGGAATGAGCAGTTCTTC. Encoded protein: CASSFSGGLGNEQFF. The full variable domain, in which reference TRBV5-6 and TRBJ2-1 provide the parts outside the CDR3, is DAGVTQSPTHLIKTRGQQVTLRCSPKSGHDTVSWYQQALGQGPQFIFQYYEEEERQRGNFPDRFSGHQFPNYSSELNVNALLLGDSALYLCASSFSGGLGNEQFFGPGTRLTVL.

This chain links TRBV9 with TRBJ1-3, with D perhaps matching TRBD1 (5 bases). Trimming shortened V by 3 bases and J by 4 bases, and 5 bases separated the two germline ends. The CDR3 loop spans 12 amino acids. CDR1 and CDR2 from the germline V gene are SGDLS and YYNGEE. Here the CDR3 reads CASSEGGNTIYF. The DNA for the CDR3 is TGTGCCAGCAGCGAGGGGGGAAACACCATATATTTT.

The DNA for the CDR3 is TGTGCCAGCAGCTTAAACCGGGCCCGGGGCTATGGCTACACCTTC. This codes for CASSLNRARGYGYTF. The chain couples TRBV5-6 to TRBJ1-2; D not certain. The germline gives CDR1 SGHDT, CDR2 YYEEEE. This CDR3 comprises 15 residues. V lost 2 bases, J lost 4 bases, and 15 bases lay in between.

V is TRBV7-3 and J is TRBJ1-6; the match to TRBD1 covers 8 bases. The CDR3 has 15 residues. Trimming at V came to 4 bases and at J to 6 bases, leaving 5 bases not matched to a gene. Germline assignment: CDR1 SGHTA and CDR2 FQGTGA. The CDR3 reads CASSYTGGGNSPLHF. The DNA for the CDR3 is TGTGCCAGCAGCTACACAGGGGGTGGTAATTCACCCCTCCACTTT.

J is TRBJ1-2 and V is TRBV2; tentative D call: TRBD1 (5 bases). Germline lookup yields CDR1 SNHLY and CDR2 FYNNEI. V lost 2 bases to trimming and J lost 4 bases, with 8 bases between them. This CDR3 has 13 amino acids. CDR3 sequence (DNA): TGTGCCAGCAGTGAACAGGGTGGCTATGGCTACACCTTC. Its protein is CASSEQGGYGYTF.

Comment on this clone: The sample contains more than one DNA sequence encoding this CDR3. V is TRBV5-1 and J is TRBJ1-1, with D possibly being TRBD1 (6 bases). This CDR3 has 14 residues. CDR1 SGHRS and CDR2 YFSETQ come from the germline V gene. Between the trimmed V and J ends, which lost 0 bases and 2 bases, there was a span of 8 bases. The CDR3 DNA follows: TGCGCCAGCAGCTTGGGGACAGTAAACACTGAAGCTTTCTTT. Translating it yields CASSLGTVNTEAFF.

CDR3 coding DNA: TGTGCCAGCAGCTTAGAGGCTAGCGGGTTTTACAATGAGCAGTTCTTC. This gives the protein CASSLEASGFYNEQFF. The chain uses TRBV7-6 and TRBJ2-1; 8 bases fit TRBD2. J gave up 4 bases and V 1 base, and 6 bases lay outside the gene matches. Germline CDR1 is SGHVS and CDR2 is FNYEAQ. The CDR3 length is 16 residues.

The chain combines TRBV3-1 (or the pseudogene TRBV3-2) with TRBJ2-2; TRBD2 matches at 10 bases. The CDR3 loop spans 16 amino acids. Germline-derived CDR1 and CDR2 are LGHDT and YNNKEL (reference sequence). With V trimmed by 4 bases and J by 2 bases, 4 bases remained unmatched. The CDR3, as DNA: TGTGCCAGCAGCCCCGTAGCGGGGGGTAACACCGGGGAGCTGTTTTTT. It specifies CASSPVAGGNTGELFF.

This clone was picked up one time. The genes are TRBV19 and TRBJ1-3, with a possible D match to TRBD1 (6 bases). The CDR3 contains 15 residues. V lost 7 bases and J lost 7, with 20 bases in between. Looked up from germline, CDR1 is LNHDA and CDR2 is SQIVND (reference sequence). CDR3: CASITWSPGVNTIYF. CDR3 nucleotides: TGTGCCAGTATAACGTGGTCGCCAGGGGTGAACACCATATATTTT.